Detailed here is one T cell receptor (beta chain). Its antigen is still unknown. CDR3 length equals 14 residues. Per the germline V gene, CDR1 is SGHDT and CDR2 is YYEEEE. Trimming shortened V by 0 bases and J by 5 bases, and 9 bases separated the two germline ends. Time point defined: cycle 4 day 1 (C4D1), after more than 5 weeks of nivolumab. All the patients suffered relapse after autologous stem cell transplantation, and brentuximab vedotin exposure differed. The best responses consisted of complete response, partial response or progressive disease. These data come from a study of PD-1 blockade in classical Hodgkin lymphoma. Overall study context: A 3 mg/kg intravenous dose of nivolumab was received by patients every 2 weeks.

The data were produced by immunoSEQ multiplex PCR, yet TCRdb's version contains in-frame clones alone and is incomplete. In the table there are around 50,000 clones, nearly 90% of which are singletons. Whole-study findings and limits: Individuals initiating nivolumab under 1 year after ASCT were excluded. By C4D1, diversity of CD4+ TCRs had risen significantly, whereas that of CD8+ TCRs had not.

The sequenced sample was peripheral blood mononuclear cells (PBMCs), obtained before the fourth cycle of nivolumab. This TCR derives from a human donor with classical Hodgkin lymphoma. The J gene is TRBJ1-5, the V gene TRBV5-6; unclear D gene. Here the CDR3 DNA reads TGTGCCAGCAGCTTGGAGGGCGCGGATCAGCCCCAGCATTTT. Protein product: CASSLEGADQPQHF.